One sample yielded the 32 T cell receptor beta chains listed below, sequenced in a study of blood T cell repertoires in COVID-19. Measured with immunoSEQ multiplex PCR; TCRdb has only the in-frame clones, and not every one. The sample has roughly 250,000 clones, about 91% seen once. The sequencing input was PBMCs or T cells enriched from blood (not recorded which). These receptors were taken from a woman between 35 and 50 years old with acute COVID-19.

This clone was seen just once. The V call is TRBV14, the J call TRBJ1-6; D remains unclear. This CDR3 has 13 amino acids. The germline V gene encodes CDR1 SGHDN and CDR2 FVKESK. Trimming took off 4 bases at V and 8 bases at J, with 9 bases between the two ends. CDR3 nucleotide sequence: TGTGCCAGCAGCCCGAGGCTTGATTCACCCCTCCACTTT. Protein sequence: CASSPRLDSPLHF.

This clone was seen once. The chain recombines TRBV6-2 or TRBV6-3 with TRBJ2-7, with D possibly matching TRBD1 (6 bases). The CDR3 sequence is 13 residues long. Trimming removed 0 bases at V and 7 bases at J, with 10 bases between. The germline V gene encodes CDR1 MNHEY and CDR2 SVGEGT. The CDR3, as DNA: TGTGCCAGCAGTTACTCGGGGGCGCGAGAGCAGTACGTC. Protein: CASSYSGAREQYV.

This chain connects TRBV11-2 to TRBJ2-5; the D gene is possibly TRBD1 (5 bases). Germline V gene sequence: CDR1 SGHAT, CDR2 FQNNGV. V was pared by 5 bases and J by 5 bases, with 12 bases between. The CDR3 extends over 13 amino acids. This CDR3 reads CASSVRAEETQYF. DNA of the CDR3: TGTGCCAGCAGCGTCAGGGCTGAGGAGACCCAGTACTTC.

CDR3 sequence (DNA): TGTGCCAGCAGCCCATCGACAGGGGATTTTTACAATGAGCAGTTCTTC. Its protein product is CASSPSTGDFYNEQFF. The V gene is TRBV11-3, the J gene TRBJ2-1, with 8 bases identical to TRBD1. V lost 5 bases to trimming and J lost 4 bases; unmatched junction nucleotides: 10. This CDR3 comprises 16 residues. Germline assignment: CDR1 SGHNT and CDR2 YENEEA.

The V call is TRBV10-1, the J call TRBJ1-1; TRBD1 matches 7 bases. The CDR3 totals 13 residues. The junction had 6 bases not matched to a gene; V was cut back by 6 bases and J by 5 bases. CDR1 is WNHNN, CDR2 SYGVQD, per germline (reference sequence). CDR3 sequence: CASRNSGGTEAFF. The DNA for the CDR3 is TGCGCCAGCAGGAACTCAGGGGGGACTGAAGCTTTCTTT.

This clone appeared a single time. The gene calls are TRBV15 and TRBJ2-5; possible D gene TRBD2, 7 bases. CDR1 is LNHNV and CDR2 is YYDKDF in the germline V gene (reference sequence). The V gene lost 7 bases and the J gene lost 3 bases, with 12 bases spanning the gap. The CDR3 is made up of 13 amino acids. The CDR3 here is CATNGGLEETQYF. The CDR3 nucleotides are TGTGCCACCAACGGGGGGCTTGAAGAGACCCAGTACTTC.

This rearrangement joins TRBV6-5 to TRBJ1-2; D uncertain. This CDR3 comprises 15 residues. Trimming removed 0 bases from V and 8 bases from J, with 16 bases in between. CDR1 is MNHEY, CDR2 SVGAGI, per germline. DNA for the CDR3: TGTGCCAGCAGTTACTCCCCTACCCAATCGTGGGGCTACACCTTC. It translates to CASSYSPTQSWGYTF.

As to this clone: This sample also contains other DNA sequences that code for the same CDR3. This chain uses TRBV20-1 with TRBJ2-1; no reliable D call. The CDR3 runs 11 residues. Germline CDR1 is DFQATT and CDR2 is SNEGSKA (reference sequence). The V end was cut by 3 bases, the J end by 4 bases, with 4 bases between. The CDR3 region has the DNA TGCAGTGCTAGGGAGTACAATGAGCAGTTCTTC. Residues: CSAREYNEQFF.

The chain employs TRBV10-3 and TRBJ2-1, with 11 bases identical to TRBD2. Germline trimming cut 4 bases from V and 4 bases from J; bases unmatched to any gene: 6. The CDR3 covers 16 residues. Germline V gene sequence: CDR1 ENHRY, CDR2 SYGVKD. CDR3 loop: CAISARGTSGYNEQFF. For the CDR3, the DNA is TGTGCCATCAGTGCCCGCGGGACTAGCGGTTACAATGAGCAGTTCTTC.

J is TRBJ2-3 and V is TRBV18; no clear D gene. This CDR3 is built from 15 residues. Trimming pared 0 bases from V and 6 bases from J, leaving 13 bases between. Germline CDR1 reads KGHSH; CDR2 reads LQKENI. The CDR3 loop is CASSPPGSLEDTQYF. CDR3 DNA: TGTGCCAGCTCACCACCCGGTTCCCTAGAGGATACGCAGTATTTT.

This clone has a single count. The gene calls are TRBV7-2 and TRBJ1-2; D unclear. Germline values: CDR1 SGHTA, CDR2 FQGNSA. The CDR3 runs 13 residues. V shed 5 bases and J shed 8 bases, with 15 bases lying between them. The CDR3 spells CASSPTPPRGYTF. The CDR3, as DNA: TGTGCCAGCAGCCCTACCCCGCCCCGCGGCTACACCTTC.

V usage is TRBV10-3 and J usage is TRBJ2-7; 7 positions agree with TRBD1. The CDR3 loop spans 12 amino acids. The germline V gene encodes CDR1 ENHRY and CDR2 SYGVKD. V gave up 10 bases and J gave up 1 base; unmatched junction bases: 4. The CDR3 DNA is TGTGCCACAGGGGGACAATCCTACGAGCAGTACTTC. Residues: CATGGQSYEQYF.

The V gene is TRBV14, the J gene TRBJ2-5; perhaps TRBD2 as D (5 bases). Germline V gives CDR1 SGHDN, CDR2 FVKESK. V was trimmed by 0 bases and J by 5 bases, leaving 13 bases between them. The CDR3 is 15 residues long. CDR3 loop: CASSQDRGLLETQYF. CDR3 DNA sequence: TGTGCCAGCAGCCAAGATCGCGGACTCCTGGAGACCCAGTACTTC.

The chain joins TRBV7-2 to TRBJ2-1, with D possibly matching TRBD2 (6 bases). The V and J ends lost 4 bases and 2 bases respectively, with 12 bases between them. The CDR3 length is 15 residues. Germline loops: CDR1 SGHTA, CDR2 FQGNSA. CDR3 nucleotides: TGTGCCAGCAGCTCGGGAGTTCGCCCCTACAATGAGCAGTTCTTC. It specifies CASSSGVRPYNEQFF.

Comment on this clone: Other DNA sequences in the same sample also yield this CDR3. The gene calls are TRBV28 and TRBJ1-2; D gene ambiguous. CDR1 is MDHEN, CDR2 SYDVKM, per germline. The germline V and J ends were trimmed by 3 bases and 0 bases, with 5 bases remaining between them. The CDR3 covers 13 residues. In DNA form, the CDR3 reads TGTGCCAGCAGTTTCCGGGCTAACTATGGCTACACCTTC. Translated: CASSFRANYGYTF.

The J gene is TRBJ2-1, the V gene TRBV5-1; a possible D gene is TRBD1 (7 bases). V lost 3 bases, J lost 5 bases, and 21 bases lay in between. The CDR3 has 17 residues. Germline V gene lookup returns CDR1 SGHRS and CDR2 YFSETQ. As DNA, the CDR3 is TGCGCCAGCAGCTCGACCCAGACAGGGCGGAGGGACAATGAGCAGTTCTTC. It encodes CASSSTQTGRRDNEQFF.

The J gene is TRBJ2-7, the V gene TRBV11-1; 9 bases agree with TRBD1. J lost 6 bases, V lost 5 bases, and 8 bases had no gene match. The CDR3 is 14 residues long. Germline V gene sequence: CDR1 SGHAT, CDR2 FQDESV (reference sequence). CDR3 nucleotides: TGTGCCAGCAGCCCCAGGGACAGGGTAGGCGAGCAGTACTTC. Translating gives CASSPRDRVGEQYF.

This clone was counted a single time. The chain has TRBV28 and TRBJ2-3; TRBD1 matches 8 bases. Unmatched junction bases numbered 5, after V lost 4 bases and J lost 5 bases. Germline lookup yields CDR1 MDHEN and CDR2 SYDVKM. This CDR3 is built from 14 residues. CDR3 sequence (DNA): TGTGCCAGCAGTTCCAGGGGGCTGAGAGATACGCAGTATTTT. Amino acid sequence: CASSSRGLRDTQYF.

CDR3 sequence reads: CASLSPGKGYGYTF. In DNA form, the CDR3 reads TGTGCCAGCCTAAGCCCGGGGAAGGGCTATGGCTACACCTTC. This chain connects TRBV6-5 to TRBJ1-2; D unresolved. V dropped 8 bases and J dropped 4 bases, with 17 bases sitting between them. Looked up from germline, CDR1 is MNHEY and CDR2 is SVGAGI. CDR3 length equals 14 residues.

This chain links TRBV6-2 or TRBV6-3 with TRBJ2-7, with no clear D. V dropped 3 bases and J dropped 3 bases, with 9 bases sitting between them. This CDR3 is 13 amino acids long. Germline CDR1 and CDR2: MNHEY and SVGEGT. The CDR3 sequence is CASSYTSDYEQYV. CDR3 nucleotides: TGTGCCAGCAGTTATACGTCAGACTACGAGCAGTACGTC.

This sequence joins TRBV15 and TRBJ2-5, with TRBD2 as a possible D gene (5 bases). The CDR3 loop spans 14 amino acids. V lost 1 base to trimming and J lost 4 bases, with 10 bases between them. In germline, CDR1 is LNHNV, CDR2 YYDKDF (reference sequence). The CDR3 DNA reads TGTGCCACCAGCAGAGTTGGCAGCGGAGAGACCCAGTACTTC. Translation gives CATSRVGSGETQYF.

This chain uses TRBV4-3 with TRBJ2-1; D possibly corresponds to TRBD2 (5 bases). The CDR3 has 17 residues. The germline V gene has CDR1 LGHNA and CDR2 YSLEER. V was shortened by 0 bases and J by 6 bases, with 18 bases between the two germline ends. CDR3 nucleotide sequence: TGCGCCAGCAGCCAAGATTTGGCGGGTGGGGATATCAATGAGCAGTTCTTC. This gives the protein CASSQDLAGGDINEQFF.

This chain joins TRBV5-6 and TRBJ2-7; 9 bases agree with TRBD2. The CDR3 is 15 amino acids. Germline-derived CDR1 and CDR2 are SGHDT and YYEEEE. J lost 4 bases, V lost 0 bases, and 5 bases had no gene match. Written as DNA, the CDR3 is TGTGCCAGCAGCTTGGAGGCGGGAGGGCCTTACGAGCAGTACGTC. It translates to CASSLEAGGPYEQYV.

The chain couples TRBV27 to TRBJ2-2; TRBD1 matches at 7 bases. This CDR3 is 16 amino acids long. The trim removed 6 bases at V and 1 base at J, leaving 8 bases unmatched. Germline V gene data show CDR1 as MNHEY and CDR2 as SMNVEV (reference sequence). The CDR3 spells CASSSRGQLNTGELFF. CDR3 DNA: TGTGCCAGCAGCTCCCGGGGACAGTTGAACACCGGGGAGCTGTTTTTT.

The chain links TRBV7-9 to TRBJ2-7, with 8 bases that match TRBD2. The V segment lost 5 bases and the J segment 4 bases; nucleotides outside the gene matches: 4. Germline CDR1 is SEHNR and CDR2 is FQNEAQ (reference sequence). CDR3 length: 13 amino acids. CDR3 DNA: TGTGCCAGCAGCAAAAGCGGGAGATACGAGCAGTACGTC. This codes for CASSKSGRYEQYV.

The rearrangement uses TRBV6-5 and TRBJ2-2; the D gene is possibly TRBD1 (5 bases). The CDR3 spans 15 residues. Germline V gene sequence: CDR1 MNHEY, CDR2 SVGAGI. V was shortened by 0 bases and J by 5 bases, with 10 bases between the two germline ends. Written as DNA, the CDR3 is TGTGCCAGCAGTTACTCTGGGGCAGGGACCGGGGAGCTGTTTTTT. Translating gives CASSYSGAGTGELFF.

The chain is built from TRBV7-6 and TRBJ2-7, with D tentatively TRBD1 (5 bases). V was shortened by 1 base and J by 5 bases, with 15 bases between the two germline ends. Germline assignment: CDR1 SGHVS and CDR2 FNYEAQ. The CDR3 spans 15 residues. CDR3 nucleotides: TGTGCCAGCAGCTTAGAGGGCAGGGCAAAAAACGAGCAGTACTTC. It translates to CASSLEGRAKNEQYF.

The V gene is TRBV3-1 (or the pseudogene TRBV3-2), the J gene TRBJ2-2, with D hard to call. With 1 base removed from V and 4 bases from J, the gap between germline ends came to 10 bases. This CDR3 has 15 residues. Germline CDR1 LGHDT, CDR2 YNNKEL (reference sequence). For the CDR3, the DNA is TGTGCCAGCAGCCAAGGGGCCTCCATCACCGGGGAGCTGTTTTTT. Amino acid sequence: CASSQGASITGELFF.

The J gene is TRBJ2-2, the V gene TRBV7-2; D unresolved. The CDR3 has 11 residues. V was shortened by 1 base and J by 8 bases, with 2 bases between the two germline ends. Germline V gene sequence: CDR1 SGHTA, CDR2 FQGNSA. The CDR3: CASSLVGELFF. CDR3 nucleotides: TGTGCCAGCAGCTTAGTAGGGGAGCTGTTTTTT.

The rearrangement joins TRBV7-9 to TRBJ1-1; D gene unclear. Germline-derived CDR1 and CDR2 are SEHNR and FQNEAQ (reference sequence). Trimming shortened V by 1 base and J by 0 bases, and 9 bases separated the two germline ends. This CDR3 is built from 15 residues. CDR3 sequence reads: CASSLGHALNTEAFF. The CDR3 DNA reads TGTGCCAGCAGCTTAGGACACGCGTTGAACACTGAAGCTTTCTTT.

The chain joins TRBV5-6 to TRBJ2-3; D might be TRBD1 (6 bases). Trimming shortened V by 4 bases and J by 3 bases, and 18 bases separated the two germline ends. Germline-derived CDR1 and CDR2 are SGHDT and YYEEEE. The CDR3 extends over 16 amino acids. The CDR3 sequence: CASSLPETGLTDTQYF. The CDR3 bases are TGTGCCAGCAGCCTGCCTGAGACAGGTCTAACAGATACGCAGTATTTT. The entire variable domain, with the rest obtained from reference TRBV5-6 and TRBJ2-3, is as follows: DAGVTQSPTHLIKTRGQQVTLRCSPKSGHDTVSWYQQALGQGPQFIFQYYEEEERQRGNFPDRFSGHQFPNYSSELNVNALLLGDSALYLCASSLPETGLTDTQYFGPGTRLTVL.

The CDR3 sequence: CASSRLTGSYNEQFF. The DNA for the CDR3 is TGTGCCAGCAGCCGCCTGACAGGGTCCTACAATGAGCAGTTCTTC. J is TRBJ2-1 and V is TRBV27; 7 nucleotides align to TRBD1. The V segment lost 6 bases and the J segment 1 base; nucleotides outside the gene matches: 6. The germline V gene has CDR1 MNHEY and CDR2 SMNVEV (reference sequence). This CDR3 region has 15 residues.